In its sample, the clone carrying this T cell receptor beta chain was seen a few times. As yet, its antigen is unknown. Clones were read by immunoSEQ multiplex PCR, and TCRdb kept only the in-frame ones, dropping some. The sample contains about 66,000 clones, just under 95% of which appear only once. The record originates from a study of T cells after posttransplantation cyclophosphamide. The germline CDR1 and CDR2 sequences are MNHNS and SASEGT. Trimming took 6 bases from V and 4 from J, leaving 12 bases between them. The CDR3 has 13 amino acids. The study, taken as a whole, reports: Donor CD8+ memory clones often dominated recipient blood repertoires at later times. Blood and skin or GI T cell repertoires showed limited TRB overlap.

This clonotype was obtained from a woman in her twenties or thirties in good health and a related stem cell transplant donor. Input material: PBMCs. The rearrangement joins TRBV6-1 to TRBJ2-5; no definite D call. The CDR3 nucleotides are TGTGCCAGCAGAGCACGGGTCGGAGAGACCCAGTACTTC. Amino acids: CASRARVGETQYF.